This T cell receptor (beta chain) is from a study of shared clonotypes between healthy human individuals. A few counts support this clone. Its target is unknown. CDR1 and CDR2 from the germline V gene are SNHLY and FYNNEI. V lost 7 bases and J lost 7, with 17 bases in between. There are 14 residues in the CDR3. The study's findings and limits: Generation probabilities were higher for clonotypes shared across all four sorted-subset donors than for unshared ones. Larger estimated richness was generally seen in naive subsets than in memory subsets.

This table comes from immunoSEQ multiplex PCR, and its TCRdb copy is limited to in-frame clones, with some not included. The sample yields about 2.4 million clones, approximately 94% seen once. V usage is TRBV2 and J usage is TRBJ1-5; D might be TRBD1 (6 bases). The clonotype comes from a man between 18 and 35 years old in good health. Sequences were obtained from naive CD4+ T cells sorted from blood. Noted subset: CD45RA+ positively selected. The CDR3 sequence is CASMEGRGDQPQHF. CDR3 DNA: TGTGCCAGCATGGAGGGCAGGGGAGACCAGCCCCAGCATTTT.